The 24 T cell receptor beta chains below come from one sample, sequenced in a study of metastatic and nonmetastatic thyroid tumors. All patients were treatment-naive before thyroid surgery. TCRdb reassembled clones from the PCR reads with MiXCR. Among about 93,000 clones listed, about an eighth were seen once. Sequencing was performed on blood. The source is a female donor with papillary thyroid cancer or a benign thyroid nodule (not recorded which). Some clones in this sample may be carry-over from other donors' samples.

The V call is TRBV11-2, the J call TRBJ2-7; tentatively, D is TRBD1 (7 bases). Per germline, CDR1 SGHAT and CDR2 FQNNGV. The CDR3 extends over 15 amino acids. V lost 6 bases and J lost 3, with 18 bases in between. The CDR3 reads CASSPMTGRDYEQYF. The CDR3 DNA reads TGTGCCAGCAGTCCAATGACAGGGCGGGACTACGAGCAGTACTTC.

Ten or more counts support this clone. V gene TRBV20-1 combines with J gene TRBJ2-2; D remains unclear. Deletions cut 3 bases from V and 3 bases from J, with 8 bases between. This CDR3 spans 13 amino acids. Per the germline V gene, CDR1 is DFQATT and CDR2 is SNEGSKA (reference sequence). CDR3 DNA: TGCAGTGCTAGTCGGGTAGACACCGGGGAGCTGTTTTTT. Encoded protein: CSASRVDTGELFF.

This clone was detected ten times or more. The CDR3: CASSEEQGYQPQHF. The CDR3 nucleotides are TGTGCCAGCAGTGAGGAGCAGGGCTATCAGCCCCAGCATTTT. The rearrangement uses TRBV2 and TRBJ1-5; the D gene is possibly TRBD1 (5 bases). Germline-derived CDR1 and CDR2 are SNHLY and FYNNEI. Between the trimmed V and J ends, which lost 3 bases and 5 bases, there was a span of 11 bases. The CDR3 is made up of 14 amino acids.

The sample holds a few counts of this clone. J is TRBJ2-4 and V is TRBV24-1; D is undetermined. CDR1 and CDR2 (germline): KGHDR, SFDVKD. The CDR3 has 12 residues. Trimming took off 7 bases at V and 11 bases at J, with 14 bases between the two ends. The CDR3 here is CATRPPESFQYF. The DNA for the CDR3 is TGTGCCACCAGGCCCCCTGAAAGCTTTCAGTACTTC.

This clone was seen ten or more times. The chain joins TRBV7-2 to TRBJ2-7; D possibly corresponds to TRBD2 (6 bases). In germline, CDR1 is SGHTA, CDR2 FQGNSA. The CDR3 is 14 residues long. Between the trimmed V and J ends, which lost 1 base and 5 bases, there was a span of 12 bases. The CDR3 bases are TGTGCCAGCAGCTTAGAAGGAGGGCGCCACGAGCAGTACTTC. This sequence encodes CASSLEGGRHEQYF.

This clone was seen at least ten times. The chain joins TRBV9 to TRBJ1-2, with D possibly matching TRBD1 (6 bases). V was pared by 4 bases and J by 4 bases, with 20 bases between. Germline V gene lookup returns CDR1 SGDLS and CDR2 YYNGEE. The CDR3 has 16 residues. The CDR3 DNA reads as TGTGCCAGCAGCCCCTTAGGACAGCCGGCAAGCTATGGCTACACCTTC. Protein: CASSPLGQPASYGYTF.

This clone was picked up a small number of times. J is TRBJ2-7 and V is TRBV27; D remains ambiguous. Germline-derived CDR1 and CDR2 are MNHEY and SMNVEV (reference sequence). The CDR3 extends over 14 amino acids. V was shortened by 7 bases and J by 3 bases, with 16 bases between the two germline ends. CDR3 amino acids: CASMTVVHNYEQYF. The DNA for the CDR3 is TGTGCCAGCATGACCGTAGTGCATAACTACGAGCAGTACTTC.

This clone has a count of ten or more. V usage is TRBV10-3 and J usage is TRBJ2-1, with TRBD2 as a possible D gene (6 bases). The germline V and J ends were trimmed by 0 bases and 7 bases, with 13 bases remaining between them. The CDR3 contains 15 residues. CDR1 is ENHRY, CDR2 SYGVKD, per germline. The CDR3 DNA follows: TGTGCCATCAGTGAGTCGGCTGGGGCGGGAAATGAGCAGTTCTTC. The encoded protein is CAISESAGAGNEQFF.

This clone was observed a few times. The germline gene is not matched at one end of the junction; a read error may be the cause. This chain joins TRBV28 and TRBJ1-5; 9 nucleotides line up with TRBD1. CDR1 is MDHEN and CDR2 is SYDVKM in the germline V gene. The CDR3 covers 12 residues. The CDR3 here is CASSLIPGQGIF. The CDR3 nucleotides read TGTGCCAGCAGTTTAATTCCGGGACAGGGCATTTTT. The complete variable domain, with remaining parts taken from reference TRBV28 and TRBJ1-5, reads DVKVTQSSRYLVKRTGEKVFLECVQDMDHENMFWYRQDPGLGLRLIYFSYDVKMKEKGDIPEGYSVSREKKERFSLILESASTNQTSMYLCASSLIPGQGIFGDGTRLSIL.

This clone was detected many times. The chain links TRBV29-1 to TRBJ1-5; D unclear. This CDR3 is built from 10 residues. V lost 6 bases and J 5 bases, leaving 5 bases between the germline ends. Germline-derived CDR1 and CDR2 are SQVTM and ANQGSEA. The CDR3 bases are TGCAGCGTAGGAGATCAGCCCCAGCATTTT. It translates to CSVGDQPQHF.

This clone has a count of ten or more. The gene calls are TRBV13 and TRBJ2-1, with 7 bases matching TRBD2. The length of the CDR3 is 16 residues. Germline lookup yields CDR1 PRHDT and CDR2 FYEKMQ (reference sequence). The junction had 11 bases not matched to a gene; V was cut back by 2 bases and J by 7 bases. In nucleotides, the CDR3 is TGTGCCAGCAGCTTACTGGGGGGAGGGCCGGAAAATGAGCAGTTCTTC. Encoded protein: CASSLLGGGPENEQFF.

This clone was observed at least ten times. This chain joins TRBV15 and TRBJ2-1; maybe TRBD2 (5 bases). CDR1 LNHNV and CDR2 YYDKDF come from the germline V gene (reference sequence). The CDR3 has 15 amino acids. Trimming took off 3 bases at V and 0 bases at J, with 9 bases between the two ends. The CDR3 loop reads CATSRYRDSYNEQFF. CDR3 coding DNA: TGTGCCACCAGCAGGTACCGGGACTCCTACAATGAGCAGTTCTTC.

This clone was picked up many times. The chain combines TRBV5-1 with TRBJ1-1, with no clear D. This CDR3 spans 15 amino acids. V was cut by 0 bases and J by 1 base, with 10 bases left in between. The germline V gene encodes CDR1 SGHRS and CDR2 YFSETQ. The chain's CDR3 is CASSLEGVRNTEAFF. The CDR3 coding sequence is TGCGCCAGCAGCTTGGAGGGTGTGAGGAACACTGAAGCTTTCTTT.

This clone was observed many times. A read error may explain this, as a much larger clone is one base away. The sample contains more than one DNA sequence encoding this CDR3. The chain is built from TRBV30 and TRBJ2-7, with D possibly matching TRBD2 (7 bases). This CDR3 has 15 residues. The V end was cut by 4 bases, the J end by 0 bases, with 16 bases between. Per the germline V gene, CDR1 is GTSNPN and CDR2 is SVGIG (reference sequence). The CDR3 sequence: CAWTTEGGASYEQYF. The CDR3 nucleotides are TGTGCCTGGACCACGGAGGGGGGGGCCTCCTACGAGCAGTACTTC.

This clone has ten or more counts. The sample carries other DNA sequences with the same CDR3. The rearrangement uses TRBV2 and TRBJ2-6; D gene unclear. Looked up from germline, CDR1 is SNHLY and CDR2 is FYNNEI. With 3 bases removed from V and 0 bases from J, the gap between germline ends came to 6 bases. The CDR3 totals 15 residues. The DNA of the CDR3 is TGTGCCAGCAGTGACTGGAGCTCTGGGGCCAACGTCCTGACTTTC. Residues: CASSDWSSGANVLTF.

About this clone itself: An end of the junction does not agree with germline; a read error may underlie this. The V and J genes are TRBV19 and TRBJ2-7; D remains ambiguous. The CDR3 spans 15 residues. Looked up from germline, CDR1 is LNHDA and CDR2 is SQIVND (reference sequence). The CDR3: CASSRPYSPSYEQCF. CDR3 coding DNA: TGTGCCAGTAGTAGGCCGTACAGTCCCTCCTACGAGCAGTGCTTC.

This chain connects TRBV11-2 to TRBJ1-3; D unclear. The CDR3 loop spans 17 amino acids. V lost 0 bases and J 0 bases, leaving 12 bases between the germline ends. Germline lookup yields CDR1 SGHAT and CDR2 FQNNGV. The CDR3 nucleotides are TGTGCCAGCAGCTTAGAAGGCGCCAGGAGCTCTGGAAACACCATATATTTT. Protein product: CASSLEGARSSGNTIYF. The variable domain in full, completed from reference TRBV11-2 and TRBJ1-3, reads EAGVAQSPRYKIIEKRQSVAFWCNPISGHATLYWYQQILGQGPKLLIQFQNNGVVDDSQLPKDRFSAERLKGVDSTLKIQPAKLEDSAVYLCASSLEGARSSGNTIYFGEGSWLTVV.

The sample holds many counts of this clone. The chain uses TRBV3-1 and TRBJ1-4; TRBD1 might be the D (5 bases). Trimming cost V 0 bases and J 7 bases, with 15 bases left between them. Germline V gene data show CDR1 as LGHDT and CDR2 as YNNKEL (reference sequence). This CDR3 comprises 16 residues. CDR3 sequence (DNA): TGTGCCAGCAGCCAAGAAGGGCGGGGGTTCGGTGAAAAACTGTTTTTT. This translates into CASSQEGRGFGEKLFF.

This clone was observed many times. The chain recombines TRBV28 with TRBJ1-5, with 7 bases matching TRBD1. V was clipped by 5 bases and J by 5 bases; unmatched bases: 6. The CDR3 length is 14 residues. Germline V gene data show CDR1 as MDHEN and CDR2 as SYDVKM. The CDR3 loop is CASSLTGDYQPQHF. As DNA, the CDR3 is TGTGCCAGCAGTCTTACAGGGGACTATCAGCCCCAGCATTTT.

At least ten counts were recorded for this clone. The genes are TRBV19 and TRBJ1-2; the match to TRBD1 covers 8 bases. Germline V gene data show CDR1 as LNHDA and CDR2 as SQIVND (reference sequence). This CDR3 contains 14 residues. J lost 4 bases, V lost 6 bases, and 7 bases had no gene match. CDR3 amino acids: CASRRQGTSYGYTF. CDR3 coding DNA: TGTGCCAGTAGACGACAGGGGACCTCCTATGGCTACACCTTC.

This clone was found many times. The chain is built from TRBV24-1 and TRBJ2-3; D not certain. V lost 3 bases, J lost 2 bases, and 5 bases lay in between. The CDR3 totals 13 residues. Per germline, CDR1 KGHDR and CDR2 SFDVKD. CDR3 region: CATSDTITDTQYF. The CDR3 bases are TGTGCCACCAGTGATACGATCACAGATACGCAGTATTTT.

This clone was recorded at least ten times. This may come from a read error, since a much larger clone is one base off. The genes are TRBV6-2 or TRBV6-3 and TRBJ2-7; TRBD2 agrees at 9 bases. The CDR3 length is 17 residues. J was trimmed by 1 base and V by 2 bases; bases with no gene match: 9. Germline lookup yields CDR1 MNHEY and CDR2 SVGEGT. The CDR3 DNA reads as TGTGCCAGCAGTTACAACTGGGCGGGAGGGCCGTCCTACGAGCAGTACTTC. Translation: CASSYNWAGGPSYEQYF.

This sequence joins TRBV6-6 and TRBJ2-4; D gene ambiguous. Between the trimmed V and J ends, which lost 2 bases and 0 bases, there was a span of 17 bases. This CDR3 contains 18 residues. Germline V gives CDR1 MNHNY, CDR2 SVGAGI (reference sequence). The chain's CDR3 is CASSYQTPVGLAKNIQYF. As DNA, the CDR3 is TGTGCCAGCAGTTACCAGACCCCAGTGGGCCTAGCCAAAAACATTCAGTACTTC.

Ten or more counts support this clone. The J gene is TRBJ2-1, the V gene TRBV27, with a weak D call TRBD1 (6 bases). Trimming took 3 bases from V and 14 from J, leaving 11 bases between them. The CDR3 runs to 11 residues. Germline V gene sequence: CDR1 MNHEY, CDR2 SMNVEV (reference sequence). This chain's CDR3 is CASSFGAGEFF. The CDR3 bases are TGTGCCAGCAGTTTTGGGGCAGGGGAGTTCTTC.